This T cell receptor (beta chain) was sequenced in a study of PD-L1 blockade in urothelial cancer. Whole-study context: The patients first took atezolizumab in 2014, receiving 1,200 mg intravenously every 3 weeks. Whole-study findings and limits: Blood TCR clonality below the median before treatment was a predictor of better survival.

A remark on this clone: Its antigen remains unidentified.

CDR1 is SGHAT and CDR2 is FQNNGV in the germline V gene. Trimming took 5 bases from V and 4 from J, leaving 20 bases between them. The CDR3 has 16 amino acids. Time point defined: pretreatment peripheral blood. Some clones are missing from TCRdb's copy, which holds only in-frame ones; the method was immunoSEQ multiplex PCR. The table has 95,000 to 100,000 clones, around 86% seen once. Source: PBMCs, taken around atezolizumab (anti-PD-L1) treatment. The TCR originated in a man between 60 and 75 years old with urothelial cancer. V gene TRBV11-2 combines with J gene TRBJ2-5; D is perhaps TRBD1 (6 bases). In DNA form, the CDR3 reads TGTGCCAGCAGCGCCGGGGTGGGACACCTGGGAGAGACCCAGTACTTC. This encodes CASSAGVGHLGETQYF.